This TCR beta chain was sequenced in a study of cytomegalovirus exposure and HLA in healthy donors. Study information: Per a later analysis, the 550 to 850 first-cohort and over 90 validation repertoires shared one platform.

General observations from the study: The study found most TCR sequences rare, yet found some public TCRs in many donors.

TCRdb's table, derived via immunoSEQ multiplex PCR, lists solely in-frame clones and lacks some. Among under 400,000 clones listed, approximately 86% were seen once. The donors were members of the 120-subject validation cohort (separate from the approximately 650-subject first cohort). Trimming shortened V by 3 bases and J by 2 bases, and 11 bases separated the two germline ends. The CDR3 spans 15 residues. Germline CDR1 SGHDN, CDR2 FVKESK. There are many counts of this clone. Its antigen is as yet unknown. The chain carries TRBV14 and TRBJ1-3; TRBD1 might be the D (5 bases). This receptor was identified in a man aged 25-45 years in good health and CMV-seronegative. Source material: PBMCs. The CDR3 sequence is CASSHQTVAGNTIYF. CDR3 DNA: TGTGCCAGCAGCCACCAGACAGTTGCTGGAAACACCATATATTTT.